The 4 T cell receptor beta chains below come from one sample, sequenced in a study of shared T cell receptors in the human thymus. Only in-frame clones appear in the TCRdb table, and some are missing; sequencing was by immunoSEQ multiplex PCR. The sample gives just under 550,000 clones, 75% to 80% of which show up once; about 0.014% is in the top ten. This sample also appeared in a second study, on human thymus T cells.

The sample comprised thymocytes. The receptors come from a boy under two years old with a congenital heart defect.

The J gene is TRBJ2-1, the V gene TRBV5-1, with 11 positions matching TRBD2. Germline V gene sequence: CDR1 SGHRS, CDR2 YFSETQ. CDR3 size: 15 residues. V trimming: 1 base; J trimming: 7 bases; junction bases outside the gene matches: 4. This CDR3 is CASSLRLAGGNEQFF. The CDR3 DNA follows: TGCGCCAGCAGCTTGCGGCTAGCGGGAGGAAATGAGCAGTTCTTC.

This chain connects TRBV13 to TRBJ1-6; the match to TRBD1 covers 9 bases. The CDR3 is 14 amino acids. CDR1 and CDR2 from the germline V gene are PRHDT and FYEKMQ (reference sequence). V lost 8 bases, J lost 10 bases, and 9 bases stayed unmatched. CDR3 sequence: CASPEHRGRSPLHF. CDR3 in DNA: TGTGCCAGCCCAGAACACAGGGGGCGATCACCCCTCCACTTT.

The chain employs TRBV7-2 and TRBJ2-1, with 9 bases lining up with TRBD2. The CDR3 runs to 14 residues. Germline V gene sequence: CDR1 SGHTA, CDR2 FQGNSA. Germline trimming cut 3 bases from V and 9 bases from J; bases unmatched to any gene: 6. Here the CDR3 reads CASSLGTSSREQFF. In DNA, the CDR3 is TGTGCCAGCAGCTTGGGGACTAGCTCTCGTGAGCAGTTCTTC.

CDR3 loop: CASGFGQGPILYNEQFF. As DNA, the CDR3 is TGTGCTAGTGGTTTCGGACAGGGTCCCATCCTCTACAATGAGCAGTTCTTC. The V and J genes are TRBV12-5 and TRBJ2-1; 8 bases line up with TRBD1. Trimming at V came to 3 bases and at J to 3 bases, leaving 10 bases not matched to a gene. The CDR3 extends over 17 amino acids. Germline CDR1 reads LGHNT; CDR2 reads FRNRAP.